Sequencing of this T cell receptor (beta chain) was carried out in a study of CD8+CD57+ T cells in acquired aplastic anemia. In patients chosen for sequencing, flow cytometry had shown CD8+CD57+ cell expansion. Investigators profiled TCR beta VDJ and CDR3 from genomic DNA template. In TCRdb, the reads were re-called with MiXCR into one record per CDR3 protein. The table includes around 180,000 distinct CDR3 sequences, under 50% detected once. The specimen sequenced was sorted CD4+, CD8+, or CD8+CD57+ T cells (not recorded which) from PBMCs. The TCR was taken from a human donor with aplastic anemia.

CDR3 amino acids: CASGENEKLFF. Written as DNA, the CDR3 is TGTGCCAGCGGCGAGAATGAAAAACTGTTTTTT. This chain joins TRBV9 and TRBJ1-4; D gene unclear. V lost 7 bases to trimming and J lost 5 bases, with 6 bases between them. The CDR3 consists of 11 residues. Germline V gives CDR1 SGDLS, CDR2 YYNGEE.